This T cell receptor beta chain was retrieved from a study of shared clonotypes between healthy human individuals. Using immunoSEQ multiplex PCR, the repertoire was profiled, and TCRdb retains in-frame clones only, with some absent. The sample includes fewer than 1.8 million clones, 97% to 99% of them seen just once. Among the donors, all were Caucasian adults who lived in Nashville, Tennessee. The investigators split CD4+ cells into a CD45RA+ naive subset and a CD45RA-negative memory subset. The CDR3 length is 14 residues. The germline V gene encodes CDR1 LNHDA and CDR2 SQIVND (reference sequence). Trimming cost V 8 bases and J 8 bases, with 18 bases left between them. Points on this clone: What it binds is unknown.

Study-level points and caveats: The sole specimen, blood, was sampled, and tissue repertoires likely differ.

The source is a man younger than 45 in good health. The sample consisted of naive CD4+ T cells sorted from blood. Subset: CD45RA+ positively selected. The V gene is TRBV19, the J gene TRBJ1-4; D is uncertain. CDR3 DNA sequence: TGTGCCAGTCTTGGACCTTCTTGGAGGGAAAAACTGTTTTTT. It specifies CASLGPSWREKLFF.